This note documents a single T cell receptor beta chain sequence. No antigen is known for it. The sample belongs to a study of blood T cells in healthy people across ages. Findings and limits, study-wide: Donor CMV infection status was unknown, possibly confounding age-related changes in expanded clonotypes.

V was cut by 4 bases and J by 1 base, with 14 bases left in between. The germline V gene has CDR1 SGHRS and CDR2 YFSETQ. The CDR3 length is 15 residues. Each sample gave at least 6 million isolated PBMCs. The authors ran a second PCR of about 7 to 11 cycles using a sample-barcoded 5' primer and a J-beta primer mix. TCRdb redid the calling of the 5' RACE reads with MiXCR, one entry per CDR3 protein. The sample lists hundreds of thousands of distinct CDR3 sequences; more than 20% were seen once. V usage is TRBV5-1 and J usage is TRBJ2-5, with a possible D match to TRBD2 (5 bases). Sequencing was done on a sample of blood. This sequence was found in a man in his sixties or seventies in good health. The CDR3 protein is CASSTSLAFQETQYF. The CDR3 DNA reads TGCGCCAGCAGCACATCTTTAGCGTTCCAAGAGACCCAGTACTTC.